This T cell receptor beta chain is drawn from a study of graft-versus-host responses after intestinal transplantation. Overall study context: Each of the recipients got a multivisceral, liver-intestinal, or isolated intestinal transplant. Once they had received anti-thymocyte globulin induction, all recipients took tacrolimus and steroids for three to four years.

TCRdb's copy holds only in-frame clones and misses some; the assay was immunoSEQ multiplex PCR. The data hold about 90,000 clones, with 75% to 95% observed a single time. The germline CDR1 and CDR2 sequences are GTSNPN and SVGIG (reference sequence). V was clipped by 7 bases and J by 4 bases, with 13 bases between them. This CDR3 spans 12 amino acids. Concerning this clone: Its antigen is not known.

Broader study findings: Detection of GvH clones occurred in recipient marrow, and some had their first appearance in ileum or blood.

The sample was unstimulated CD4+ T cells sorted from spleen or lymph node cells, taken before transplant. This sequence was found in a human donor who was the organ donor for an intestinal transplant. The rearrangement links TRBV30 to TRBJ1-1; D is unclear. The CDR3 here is CAYRPWSTEAFF. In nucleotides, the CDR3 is TGTGCCTACCGTCCCTGGAGCACTGAAGCTTTCTTT.